The T cell receptor beta chain described here comes from a study of early T cells in non-severe SARS-CoV-2 infection. The CDR3 length is 14 residues. CDR1 is SQVTM, CDR2 ANQGSEA, per germline. Trimming took 4 bases from V and 6 from J; bases not matched to a gene: 11. Attachment of unique molecular identifiers to individual cDNA molecules was performed. From the 5' RACE reads, TCRdb called clonotypes with MiXCR, one entry per CDR3 protein. Of around 67,000 distinct CDR3 sequences in the sample, roughly an eighth are singletons; the top ten hold around 6%. This TCR came from an adult who was a healthcare worker with PCR-confirmed SARS-CoV-2 infection or an uninfected control (not recorded which). This specimen consisted of whole blood, obtained at baseline. V is TRBV29-1 and J is TRBJ1-2, with 7 positions matching TRBD1. The CDR3 DNA reads as TGCAGCGTTGCCCGCCCGTTAGGGGGCGATGGCTACACCTTC. Protein: CSVARPLGGDGYTF.